The clone carrying this TCR beta chain was observed once. The germline V and J ends were trimmed by 8 bases and 0 bases, with 17 bases remaining between them. Germline V CDR1 and CDR2: GTSNPN, SVGIG (reference sequence). This CDR3 region has 16 residues. The entry originates in a study of blood T cell repertoires in COVID-19. Study details: Sample material is recorded as cDNA or gDNA derived from T cells, B-cell-depleted T cells, or PBMCs.

As handled by the study authors: Estimated nucleated cell counts came from reference gene primer amplification. Assay used: immunoSEQ multiplex PCR; TCRdb lists only in-frame clones, some missing. For V, J and clone size, that table is used; D and trimming come from the DNA. The sample lists around 290,000 clones, approximately 90% occurring once. The specimen sequenced was PBMCs or T cells enriched from blood (not recorded which). The chain joins TRBV30 to TRBJ1-6, with unresolved D. The receptor comes from an older woman in a cohort exposed to, infected with or recovered from COVID-19 (not recorded which). The CDR3 region is CALQDGISSYNSPLHF. In DNA form, the CDR3 reads TGTGCCCTTCAGGACGGGATAAGCTCCTATAATTCACCCCTCCACTTT.